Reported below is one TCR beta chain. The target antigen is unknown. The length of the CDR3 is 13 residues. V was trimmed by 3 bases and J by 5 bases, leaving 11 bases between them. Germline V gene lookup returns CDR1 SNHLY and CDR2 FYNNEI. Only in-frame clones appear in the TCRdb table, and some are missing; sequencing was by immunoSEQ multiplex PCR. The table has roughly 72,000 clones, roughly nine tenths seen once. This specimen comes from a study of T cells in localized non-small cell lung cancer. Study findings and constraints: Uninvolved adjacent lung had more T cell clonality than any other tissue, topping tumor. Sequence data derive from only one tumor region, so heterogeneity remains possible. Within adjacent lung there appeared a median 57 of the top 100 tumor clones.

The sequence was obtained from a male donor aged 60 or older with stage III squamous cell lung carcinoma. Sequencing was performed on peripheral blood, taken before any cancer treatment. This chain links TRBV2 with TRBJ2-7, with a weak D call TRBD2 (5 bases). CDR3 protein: CASSDYEGDEQYV. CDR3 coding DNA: TGTGCCAGCAGTGATTATGAGGGAGACGAGCAGTACGTC.